A single TCR beta chain is shown here with its context. This sample stems from a study of T cell responses to AZD1222 COVID-19 vaccine. The table came from immunoSEQ multiplex PCR; TCRdb's copy has only in-frame clones and leaves some out. Of 100,000 to 120,000 clones in the sample, 88% were seen once. The germline V gene encodes CDR1 SNHLY and CDR2 FYNNEI. Trimming took 10 bases from V and 5 from J, leaving 11 bases between them. The CDR3 is 11 amino acids. The rearrangement joins TRBV2 to TRBJ1-1; D is ambiguous. The sample in question was peripheral blood, obtained on day 0 of AZD1222 vaccination. The clonotype originates from an adult in good health. CDR3 nucleotides: TGTGCCACAGCCTTAGGGACTGAAGCTTTCTTT. It encodes CATALGTEAFF.